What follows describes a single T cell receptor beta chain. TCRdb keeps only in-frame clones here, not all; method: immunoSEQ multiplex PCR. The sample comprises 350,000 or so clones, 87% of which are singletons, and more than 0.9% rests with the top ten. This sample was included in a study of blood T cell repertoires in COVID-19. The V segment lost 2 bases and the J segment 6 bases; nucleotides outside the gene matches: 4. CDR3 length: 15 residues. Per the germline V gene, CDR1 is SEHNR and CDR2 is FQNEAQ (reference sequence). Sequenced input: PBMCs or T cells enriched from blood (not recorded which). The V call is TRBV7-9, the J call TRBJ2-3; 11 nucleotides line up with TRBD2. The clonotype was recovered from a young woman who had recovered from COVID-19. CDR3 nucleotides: TGTGCCAGCAGCTTAACTAGCGGGGGCTCGGATACGCAGTATTTT. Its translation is CASSLTSGGSDTQYF.